Each of the 23 T cell receptor beta chains below was sequenced from the same sample in a study of T cells in women clearing cervical HPV infection. Libraries were prepared by immunoSEQ multiplex PCR; TCRdb keeps only in-frame clonotypes and omits some of them. The sample features about 35,000 clones, with less than 2% in its top ten. Material: blood buffy coat. All receptors come from a woman between 18 and 70 years old with a cervical HPV16 infection that either progressed to CIN3+ or cleared (not recorded which).

Remarks on this clone: From the germline J gene comes the end of the CDR3, since the read stops 3 residues before it. This chain connects TRBV20-1 to TRBJ1-2; TRBD1 agrees at 11 bases. Per the germline V gene, CDR1 is DFQATT and CDR2 is SNEGSKA (reference sequence). The V gene end was trimmed by 2 bases and the J gene end by 4 bases; junction bases not matched to a gene: 6. The CDR3 is 15 residues long. Incomplete CDR3 DNA: TGCAGTGCTAGAACCTCGGGACAGGGGGGCTATGGC. As protein: CSARTSGQGGYG. The CDR3 in full is CSARTSGQGGYGYTF.

CDR3 sequence: CASTSGVFTDTYTF. The covered CDR3 bases are TGTGCCAGTACTAGCGGGGTTTTTACAGATACC. V is TRBV19 and J is TRBJ1-2; no clear D gene. Read coverage stops 3 residues before the CDR3 terminus; the germline J gene supplies the remainder. Germline-derived CDR1 and CDR2 are LNHDA and SQIVND (reference sequence). The CDR3 is 14 residues long.

The CDR3 is CAYRDETQYF. Incomplete CDR3 DNA: TGTGCCTACAGGGATGAGACG. V usage is TRBV30 and J usage is TRBJ2-3, with D possibly TRBD1 on 6 matching bases. The read comes to an end 3 residues before the CDR3 does, leaving the germline J gene to fill in the end. Per germline, CDR1 GTSNPN and CDR2 SVGIG (reference sequence). This CDR3 has 10 residues.

Concerning this clone: The read terminates 3 residues ahead of where the CDR3 ends, so the germline J gene completes it. V gene TRBV5-1 combines with J gene TRBJ1-4; a possible D gene is TRBD1 (6 bases). The V gene's germline CDR1 is SGHRS and CDR2 YFSETQ. The ends were cut back, 0 bases at V and 4 bases at J, with 7 bases in the middle. CDR3 length equals 14 residues. CDR3 sequence reads: CASSLGTDNEKLFF. The CDR3 bases that were read are TGCGCCAGCAGCTTGGGGACAGATAATGAAAAA.

A note on this clone: Sequencing ends 3 residues short of the CDR3 end; the germline J gene provides the rest. This chain joins TRBV10-3 and TRBJ2-1, with 7 bases identical to TRBD1. There are 14 residues in the CDR3. The trim removed 2 bases at V and 4 bases at J, leaving 2 bases unmatched. Per germline, CDR1 ENHRY and CDR2 SYGVKD. CDR3 bases read: TGTGCCATCAGTGAGCAGGGGGAGTACAATGAG. It yields the protein CAISEQGEYNE. The entire CDR3 is CAISEQGEYNEQFF.

The CDR3 protein is CASSFRQGIQETQYF. CDR3 DNA (partial): TGTGCCAGCAGCTTTCGACAGGGGATCCAAGAGACC. The J gene is TRBJ2-5, the V gene TRBV7-9; 8 nucleotides line up with TRBD1. The CDR3 end lies 3 residues beyond the end of the read and is filled in from the germline J gene. Per the germline V gene, CDR1 is SEHNR and CDR2 is FQNEAQ (reference sequence). The CDR3 extends over 15 amino acids. Germline trimming cut 3 bases from V and 1 base from J; bases unmatched to any gene: 4.

About this clone itself: The CDR3 is cut off 3 residues early in the read; its end comes from the germline J gene. The chain is built from TRBV5-1 and TRBJ1-2, with a possible D match to TRBD1 (5 bases). V dropped 3 bases and J dropped 1 base, with 10 bases sitting between them. This CDR3 has 14 amino acids. Germline loops: CDR1 SGHRS, CDR2 YFSETQ. The CDR3 sequence: CASSSSTVNYGYTF. The DNA read from the CDR3 is TGCGCCAGCAGCTCTTCGACAGTTAACTATGGC.

On this clone itself: Coverage ceases 3 residues before the CDR3 finishes, and the germline J gene fills in the end. The V call is TRBV23-1, the J call TRBJ2-2, with 7 bases identical to TRBD1. TRBV23-1 is noted as an ORF with a role that remains uncertain. The CDR3 runs 15 residues. Germline trimming cut 0 bases from V and 6 bases from J; bases unmatched to any gene: 4. The CDR3 sequence: CASSQSPDRPGELFF. The DNA read from the CDR3 is TGCGCCAGCAGTCAATCTCCGGACAGGCCCGGGGAG.

Points on this clone: The read finishes 3 residues shy of the CDR3 end, and the germline J gene is used to complete it. The chain uses TRBV20-1 and TRBJ1-2; TRBD1 aligns across 8 bases. CDR1 is DFQATT, CDR2 SNEGSKA, per germline (reference sequence). The CDR3 is 13 amino acids. The V gene end was trimmed by 4 bases and the J gene end by 3 bases; junction bases not matched to a gene: 4. This chain's CDR3 is CSATLRGHYGYTF. The part of the CDR3 DNA that was read is TGCAGTGCTACCCTCAGGGGGCACTATGGC.

The CDR3 DNA, read in part, is TGCGCCAGCAGAAGGGCCCCGGAGAATAATTCACCG. This sequence encodes CASRRAPENNSP. The full CDR3 protein reads CASRRAPENNSPLFF. V usage is TRBV5-1 and J usage is TRBJ2-2; D is uncertain. The read finishes 3 residues shy of the CDR3 end, and the germline J gene is used to complete it. The CDR3 has 15 amino acids. CDR1 and CDR2 from the germline V gene are SGHRS and YFSETQ.

Notes on this clone: With the read ending 3 residues before the CDR3 end, the germline J gene is used to fill in that end. The chain joins TRBV18 to TRBJ2-7, with a possible D match to TRBD1 (6 bases). This CDR3 has 13 amino acids. Germline lookup yields CDR1 KGHSH and CDR2 LQKENI. V was trimmed by 1 base and J by 4 bases, leaving 8 bases between them. CDR3 DNA (partial): TGTGCCAGCTCACCACAGGGGGAGTACGAG. Protein sequence: CASSPQGEYE. The whole CDR3 sequence is CASSPQGEYEQYF. The full variable domain, rest sourced from reference TRBV18 and TRBJ2-7, is NAGVMQNPRHLVRRRGQEARLRCSPMKGHSHVYWYRQLPEEGLKFMVYLQKENIIDESGMPKERFSAEFPKEGPSILRIQQVVRGDSAAYFCASSPQGEYEQYFGPGTRLTVT.

Remarks on this clone: Read data end 3 residues before the CDR3 end; the end is taken from the germline J gene. The chain links TRBV20-1 to TRBJ1-4; TRBD1 might be the D (5 bases). In germline, CDR1 is DFQATT, CDR2 SNEGSKA (reference sequence). Trimming stripped 1 base from V and 5 bases from J, with 8 bases between. This CDR3 spans 13 amino acids. This CDR3 is CSARVGGNEKLFF. CDR3 DNA, as far as it was read: TGCAGTGCTAGAGTGGGGGGGAATGAAAAA.

A note on this clone: The CDR3 end falls 3 residues outside the read, so it is completed with the germline J gene. The V and J genes are TRBV29-1 and TRBJ2-1, with a weak D call TRBD1 (6 bases). Looked up from germline, CDR1 is SQVTM and CDR2 is ANQGSEA. V was cut by 3 bases and J by 1 base, with 10 bases left in between. This CDR3 is 14 amino acids long. Partial CDR3 DNA: TGCAGCGTTGATGCCAGGGGTTCCTACAATGAG. It specifies CSVDARGSYNE. The CDR3 in its entirety is CSVDARGSYNEQFF.

Comment on this clone: The read terminates 3 residues ahead of where the CDR3 ends, so the germline J gene completes it. The rearrangement links TRBV30 to TRBJ1-5, with 10 nucleotides matching TRBD1. Germline lookup yields CDR1 GTSNPN and CDR2 SVGIG (reference sequence). This CDR3 is 14 amino acids long. Germline trimming cut 1 base from V and 7 bases from J; bases unmatched to any gene: 4. The CDR3 protein is CAWSGGQGGQPQHF. CDR3 DNA (partial): TGTGCCTGGAGTGGAGGACAGGGGGGACAGCCC.

Of note for this clone: The sequenced fragment ends 3 residues before the CDR3 boundary, so the rest is inferred from the germline J gene. The gene calls are TRBV7-9 and TRBJ2-4; 8 nucleotides match TRBD1. The CDR3 consists of 14 residues. Germline V gene lookup returns CDR1 SEHNR and CDR2 FQNEAQ (reference sequence). Incomplete CDR3 DNA: TGTGCCAGCAGCTTTCAGGGGACAGGCTATGGT. The encoded protein is CASSFQGTGYG. The whole CDR3 reads CASSFQGTGYGQYF.

Regarding this clone: The read is 3 residues too short to cover the CDR3 end, so that end is filled in from the germline J gene. V is TRBV11-1 and J is TRBJ1-1; D ambiguous. Trimming took 3 bases from V and 4 from J, leaving 12 bases between them. The CDR3 is 14 amino acids. Germline V gives CDR1 SGHAT, CDR2 FQDESV (reference sequence). The CDR3 sequence: CASSLVERSTEAFF. CDR3 bases read: TGTGCCAGCAGCTTGGTAGAGCGTAGCACTGAA.

As regards this clone: Sequencing ends 3 residues short of the CDR3 end; the germline J gene provides the rest. The rearrangement links TRBV11-1 to TRBJ1-2; maybe TRBD1 (6 bases). The CDR3 contains 15 residues. Germline assignment: CDR1 SGHAT and CDR2 FQDESV (reference sequence). CDR3 sequence reads: CASSLLAGGLKTYTF. Partial CDR3 DNA: TGTGCCAGCAGCCTCCTAGCGGGGGGGCTAAAGACC. The whole variable domain, filled in from reference TRBV11-1 and TRBJ1-2, reads EAEVAQSPRYKITEKSQAVAFWCDPISGHATLYWYRQILGQGPELLVQFQDESVVDDSQLPKDRFSAERLKGVDSTLKIQPAELGDSAMYLCASSLLAGGLKTYTFGSGTRLTVV.

On this clone itself: Read data end 3 residues before the CDR3 end; the end is taken from the germline J gene. The V call is TRBV7-6, the J call TRBJ2-7; 13 nucleotides align to TRBD2. Germline trimming cut 5 bases from V and 5 bases from J; bases unmatched to any gene: 9. Germline CDR1 reads SGHVS; CDR2 reads FNYEAQ. The CDR3 spans 16 residues. CDR3 sequence reads: CASSSLTSGRRDEQYF. The sequenced part of the CDR3 DNA is TGTGCCAGCAGCAGCCTGACTAGCGGGAGGCGGGACGAG.

As concerns this clone: The sequenced fragment ends 3 residues before the CDR3 boundary, so the rest is inferred from the germline J gene. This chain joins TRBV7-9 and TRBJ2-3; D unclear. The CDR3 extends over 12 amino acids. The ends were cut back, 6 bases at V and 0 bases at J, with 4 bases in the middle. The V gene's germline CDR1 is SEHNR and CDR2 FQNEAQ (reference sequence). Incomplete CDR3 DNA: TGTGCCAGCAGTTCTAGCACAGATACG. Translating it yields CASSSSTDT. From start to end, the CDR3 is CASSSSTDTQYF.

A remark on this clone: The read terminates 3 residues before the CDR3 end, so the remaining end is supplied by the germline J gene. The chain links TRBV5-6 to TRBJ2-2; D is unclear. V was cut by 2 bases and J by 1 base, with 6 bases left in between. Germline assignment: CDR1 SGHDT and CDR2 YYEEEE. This CDR3 is 14 amino acids long. Here the CDR3 reads CASSLAMNTGELFF. The covered CDR3 bases are TGTGCCAGCAGCTTAGCGATGAACACCGGGGAG.

Note on this clone: The read falls 3 residues short of the CDR3 end, and the missing part is taken from the germline J gene. The V gene is TRBV29-1, the J gene TRBJ2-1, with D perhaps matching TRBD1 (5 bases). The CDR3 runs 11 residues. The germline gives CDR1 SQVTM, CDR2 ANQGSEA. V shed 2 bases and J shed 8 bases, with 7 bases lying between them. CDR3 sequence: CSVEPGHEQFF. The covered CDR3 bases are TGCAGCGTTGAACCAGGGCATGAG.

Considering frequency, this clone is medium-sized. The read ends 3 residues before the CDR3 terminus; that terminus is restored from the germline J gene. This rearrangement joins TRBV2 to TRBJ1-6; D is unclear. The germline CDR1 and CDR2 sequences are SNHLY and FYNNEI. The CDR3 totals 13 residues. V gave up 5 bases and J gave up 8 bases, with 10 bases separating them. CDR3 DNA, as far as it was read: TGTGCCAGCAGTCTACTACAATATTCACCC. Protein product: CASSLLQYSP. From start to end, the CDR3 is CASSLLQYSPLHF. Variable domain in full (rest from reference TRBV2 and TRBJ1-6): EPEVTQTPSHQVTQMGQEVILRCVPISNHLYFYWYRQILGQKVEFLVSFYNNEISEKSEIFDDQFSVERPDGSNFTLKIRSTKLEDSAMYFCASSLLQYSPLHFGNGTRLTVT.

To note about this clone: The CDR3 end lies 3 residues beyond the end of the read and is filled in from the germline J gene. This chain links TRBV20-1 with TRBJ2-5, with TRBD1 matching over 7 bases. V lost 0 bases to trimming and J lost 2 bases; unmatched junction nucleotides: 9. Germline V gene lookup returns CDR1 DFQATT and CDR2 SNEGSKA (reference sequence). There are 16 residues in the CDR3. The part of the CDR3 DNA that was read is TGCAGTGCTAGAGATCGGGTGAGACAGGGACAAGAGACC. This gives the protein CSARDRVRQGQET. The whole CDR3 sequence is CSARDRVRQGQETQYF.